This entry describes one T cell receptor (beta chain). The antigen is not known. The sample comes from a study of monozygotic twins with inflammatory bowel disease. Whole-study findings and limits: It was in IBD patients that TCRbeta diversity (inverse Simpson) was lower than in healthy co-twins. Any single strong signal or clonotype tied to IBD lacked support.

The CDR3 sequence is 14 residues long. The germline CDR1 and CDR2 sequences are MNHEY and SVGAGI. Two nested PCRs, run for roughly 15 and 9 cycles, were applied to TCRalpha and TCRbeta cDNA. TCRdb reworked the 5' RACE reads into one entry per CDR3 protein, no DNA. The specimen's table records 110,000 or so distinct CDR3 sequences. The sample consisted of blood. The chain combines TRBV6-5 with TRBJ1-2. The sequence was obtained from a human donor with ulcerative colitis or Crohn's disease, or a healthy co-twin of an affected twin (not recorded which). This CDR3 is CASSYSEVDYGYTF.